A single T cell receptor beta chain is shown here with its context. Antigen unknown. Trimming took 0 bases from V and 3 from J; bases not matched to a gene: 6. CDR3 length: 18 amino acids. Per germline, CDR1 MNHEY and CDR2 SVGAGI. The data derive from a study of blood T cells in healthy people across ages. About the study: Template switching caught about one barcoded beta molecule for each two T cells.

A sample-barcoded 5' primer and a J-beta primer mix were used in a second PCR of roughly 6 to 11 cycles. MiXCR, run by TCRdb on the 5' RACE reads, gives a single entry per CDR3 protein. Counted here are hundreds of thousands of distinct CDR3 sequences, under 25% occurring once; the ten biggest clones make up 3.6%. Study-wide results and caveats: When set beside aged donors, long-lived donors presented more naive CD4+ cells and higher diversity.

The chain recombines TRBV6-5 with TRBJ2-2; 11 bases are a match to TRBD2. This TCR was recovered from a man between 65 and 85 years old in good health. Sequenced material: blood. The DNA for the CDR3 is TGTGCCAGCAGTTACTCACAACCGGGACTAGCGGACACCGGGGAGCTGTTTTTT. Its protein product is CASSYSQPGLADTGELFF.